This section outlines one TCR beta chain sequence together with its context. No antigen is known for it. Generated by immunoSEQ multiplex PCR, the TCRdb table keeps only in-frame clones and is missing some. The sample carries tens of thousands of clones, roughly 80% recorded once. Germline assignment: CDR1 MNHEY and CDR2 SMNVEV (reference sequence). The CDR3 has 14 amino acids. Trimming took 1 base from V and 7 from J, leaving 10 bases between them. The source of the sample is a study of lymphopenia after photon versus proton radiotherapy. Findings of the study overall: A bigger post-nadir fall in TCR diversity correlated inversely with survival time in deceased patients.

The TCR sequence derives from a man in his 60s with pancreatic cancer. The sequencing here drew on peripheral blood, taken from a patient treated with proton-based radiotherapy. The rearrangement links TRBV27 to TRBJ1-4; D possibly corresponds to TRBD1 (6 bases). This CDR3 is CASSLLGGVEKLFF. Written as DNA, the CDR3 is TGTGCCAGCAGTTTATTGGGGGGCGTTGAAAAACTGTTTTTT.